The T cell receptor beta chain described here comes from a study of T cell responses to AZD1222 COVID-19 vaccine. Between the trimmed V and J ends, which lost 6 bases and 2 bases, there was a span of 16 bases. This CDR3 region has 15 residues. Germline V gene data show CDR1 as KGHSH and CDR2 as LQKENI. General study results and limits: At 160-218 and 743-854, vaccine-associated CD4 TCRs were dominant, and they spanned spike.

Measured with immunoSEQ multiplex PCR; TCRdb has only the in-frame clones, and not every one. There are 70,000 to 90,000 clones in the sample; approximately 89% occur only once, and about 2.2% lies in the top ten. As regards this clone: The antigen is unknown.

The receptor was derived from an adult in good health. Sequencing was performed on peripheral blood, taken on day 0 of AZD1222 vaccination. The chain couples TRBV18 to TRBJ1-1; the D gene is possibly TRBD1 (6 bases). The CDR3 loop is CASSPGGASNTEAFF. CDR3 coding DNA: TGTGCCAGCTCTCCCGGGGGGGCTTCTAACACTGAAGCTTTCTTT.